The source of this T cell receptor (beta chain) is a study of spatial heterogeneity in lung cancer. The overall study: Two to three years after resection was the median timing of the follow-up PBMC samples, which were sequenced when available. Fewer alpha-chain than beta-chain sequences were consistently detected.

Many counts were recorded for this clonotype. The CDR3 spans 13 residues. In germline, CDR1 is SGHRS, CDR2 YFSETQ. V lost 2 bases and J lost 5, with 11 bases in between. Regarding time point: blood at routine non-recurrence follow-up after resection. The input material, whole RNA from tumor, nontumor lung or frozen PBMC, was sequenced unsorted. All TCR cDNA molecules were individually tagged with a unique molecular identifier. TCRdb fed the 5' RACE reads into MiXCR, producing one record per CDR3 protein. The data contain around 110,000 distinct CDR3 sequences, 9% to 15% of them singletons. This clonotype was obtained from a male donor with early-stage non-small cell lung cancer. The rearrangement uses TRBV5-1 and TRBJ2-7; tentative D call: TRBD1 (5 bases). The starting material was PBMCs, obtained at follow-up. CDR3 sequence reads: CASSFPGIHEQYF. The DNA for the CDR3 is TGCGCCAGCAGCTTCCCAGGGATCCACGAGCAGTACTTC.